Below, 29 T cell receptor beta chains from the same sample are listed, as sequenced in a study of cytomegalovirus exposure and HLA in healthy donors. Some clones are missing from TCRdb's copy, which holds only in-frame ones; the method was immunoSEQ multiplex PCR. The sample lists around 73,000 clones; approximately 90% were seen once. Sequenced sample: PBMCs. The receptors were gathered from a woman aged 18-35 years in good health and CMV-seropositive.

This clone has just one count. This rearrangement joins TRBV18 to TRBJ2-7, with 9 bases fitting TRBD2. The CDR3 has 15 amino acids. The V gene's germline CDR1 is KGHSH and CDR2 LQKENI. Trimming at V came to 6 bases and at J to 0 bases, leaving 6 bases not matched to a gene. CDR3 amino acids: CASSRGGDTSYEQYF. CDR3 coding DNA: TGTGCCAGCTCTCGCGGGGGGGACACCTCCTACGAGCAGTACTTC.

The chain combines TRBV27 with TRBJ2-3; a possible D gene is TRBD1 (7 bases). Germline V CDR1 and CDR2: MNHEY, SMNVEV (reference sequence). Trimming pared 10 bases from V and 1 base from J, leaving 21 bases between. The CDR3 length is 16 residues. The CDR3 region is CATRLGGTVRTDTQYF. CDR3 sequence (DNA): TGTGCCACTCGTTTAGGAGGGACAGTGCGCACAGATACGCAGTATTTT.

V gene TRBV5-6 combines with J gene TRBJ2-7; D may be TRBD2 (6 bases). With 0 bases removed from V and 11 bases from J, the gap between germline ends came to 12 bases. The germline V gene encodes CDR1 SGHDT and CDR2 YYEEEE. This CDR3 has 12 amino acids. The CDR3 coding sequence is TGTGCCAGCAGCTTGGTGGGGCGGGGTGAGTACTTC. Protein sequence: CASSLVGRGEYF.

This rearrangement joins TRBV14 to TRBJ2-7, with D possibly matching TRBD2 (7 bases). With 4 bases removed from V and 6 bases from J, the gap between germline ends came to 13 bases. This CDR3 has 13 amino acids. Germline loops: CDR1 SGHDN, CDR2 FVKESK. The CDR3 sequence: CASSLVRGAEQYF. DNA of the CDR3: TGTGCCAGCAGCCTTGTTCGGGGGGCCGAGCAGTACTTC.

For the CDR3, the DNA is TGTGCCAGCAGCTTACCCGGTTCACAGACCTACGAGCAGTACTTC. It encodes CASSLPGSQTYEQYF. The chain links TRBV11-1 to TRBJ2-7, with D unresolved. This CDR3 contains 15 residues. CDR1 is SGHAT and CDR2 is FQDESV in the germline V gene (reference sequence). V shed 2 bases and J shed 2 bases, with 13 bases lying between them.

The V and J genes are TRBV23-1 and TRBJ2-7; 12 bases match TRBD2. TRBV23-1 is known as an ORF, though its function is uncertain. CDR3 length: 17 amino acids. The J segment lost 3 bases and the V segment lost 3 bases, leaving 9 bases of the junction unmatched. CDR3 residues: CASSHIGLAGPCYEQYF. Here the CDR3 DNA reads TGCGCCAGCAGTCACATAGGACTAGCGGGACCATGCTACGAGCAGTACTTC.

The CDR3: CAWSVRQGGSPQHF. As DNA, the CDR3 is TGTGCCTGGAGTGTAAGACAGGGGGGCTCGCCCCAGCATTTT. The chain is built from TRBV30 and TRBJ1-5; the match to TRBD1 covers 9 bases. The V and J ends lost 0 bases and 9 bases, in that order; junction bases with no gene match: 6. CDR1 is GTSNPN and CDR2 is SVGIG in the germline V gene (reference sequence). This CDR3 is 14 amino acids long.

The CDR3 DNA is TGTGCCAGCAGTCTTTATGGAAACACCATATATTTT. Translation gives CASSLYGNTIYF. The chain uses TRBV9 and TRBJ1-3; D gene uncertain. V was shortened by 5 bases and J by 3 bases, with 6 bases between the two germline ends. From germline, CDR1 is SGDLS and CDR2 YYNGEE. CDR3 size: 12 residues. Based on the CDR3 plus reference TRBV9 and TRBJ1-3, the full variable domain is DSGVTQTPKHLITATGQRVTLRCSPRSGDLSVYWYQQSLDQGLQFLIQYYNGEERAKGNILERFSAQQFPDLHSELNLSSLELGDSALYFCASSLYGNTIYFGEGSWLTVV.

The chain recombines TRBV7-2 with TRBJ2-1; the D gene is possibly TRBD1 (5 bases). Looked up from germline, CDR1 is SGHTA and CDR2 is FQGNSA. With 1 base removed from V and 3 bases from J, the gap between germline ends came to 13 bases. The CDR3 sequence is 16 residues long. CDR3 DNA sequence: TGTGCCAGCAGCTTAGTGGTCGGACACAGCTACAATGAGCAGTTCTTC. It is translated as CASSLVVGHSYNEQFF.

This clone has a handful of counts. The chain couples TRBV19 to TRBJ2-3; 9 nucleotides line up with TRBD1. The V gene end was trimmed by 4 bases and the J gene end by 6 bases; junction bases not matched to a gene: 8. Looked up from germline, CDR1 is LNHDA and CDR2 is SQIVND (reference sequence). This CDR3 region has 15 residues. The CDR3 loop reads CASSTWTGAGDTQYF. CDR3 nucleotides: TGTGCCAGTAGTACTTGGACAGGGGCAGGGGATACGCAGTATTTT.

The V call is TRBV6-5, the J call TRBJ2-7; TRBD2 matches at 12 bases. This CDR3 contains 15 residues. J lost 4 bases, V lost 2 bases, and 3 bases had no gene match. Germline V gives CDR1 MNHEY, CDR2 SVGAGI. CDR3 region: CASSYPSGGVYEQYF. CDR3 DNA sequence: TGTGCCAGCAGTTACCCTAGCGGGGGGGTATACGAGCAGTACTTC.

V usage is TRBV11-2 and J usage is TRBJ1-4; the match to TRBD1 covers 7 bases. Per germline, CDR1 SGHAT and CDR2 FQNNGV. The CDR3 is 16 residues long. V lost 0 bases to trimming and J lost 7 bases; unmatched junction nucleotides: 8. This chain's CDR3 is CASSLDLGTVGEKLFF. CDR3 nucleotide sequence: TGTGCCAGCAGCTTAGATTTAGGGACAGTGGGTGAAAAACTGTTTTTT.

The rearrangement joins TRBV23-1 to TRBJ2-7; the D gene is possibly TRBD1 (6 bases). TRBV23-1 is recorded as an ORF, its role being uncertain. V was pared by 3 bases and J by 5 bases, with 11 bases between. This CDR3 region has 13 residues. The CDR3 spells CASSQGAGHEQYF. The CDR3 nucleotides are TGCGCCAGCAGTCAGGGGGCCGGGCACGAGCAGTACTTC.

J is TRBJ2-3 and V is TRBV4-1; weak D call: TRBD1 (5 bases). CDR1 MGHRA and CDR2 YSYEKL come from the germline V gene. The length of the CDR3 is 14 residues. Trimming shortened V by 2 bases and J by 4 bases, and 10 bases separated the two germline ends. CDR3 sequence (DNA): TGCGCCAGCAGCCAACAGCAGGGTCCAGATACGCAGTATTTT. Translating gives CASSQQQGPDTQYF.

In nucleotides, the CDR3 is TGTGCCAGCAGCTTAGGCCTTGTTCGGTCCTATAACTATGGCTACACCTTC. It specifies CASSLGLVRSYNYGYTF. The chain links TRBV7-2 to TRBJ1-2; no reliable D call. From germline, CDR1 is SGHTA and CDR2 FQGNSA. V was cut by 1 base and J by 1 base, with 16 bases left in between. The CDR3 covers 17 residues.

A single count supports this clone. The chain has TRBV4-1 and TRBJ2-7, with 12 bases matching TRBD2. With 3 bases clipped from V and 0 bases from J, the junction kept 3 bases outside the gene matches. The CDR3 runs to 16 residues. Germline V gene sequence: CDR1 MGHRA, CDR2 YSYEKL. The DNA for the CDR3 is TGCGCCAGCAGCCAGGCACTAGCGGGAGGCTCCTACGAGCAGTACTTC. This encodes CASSQALAGGSYEQYF.

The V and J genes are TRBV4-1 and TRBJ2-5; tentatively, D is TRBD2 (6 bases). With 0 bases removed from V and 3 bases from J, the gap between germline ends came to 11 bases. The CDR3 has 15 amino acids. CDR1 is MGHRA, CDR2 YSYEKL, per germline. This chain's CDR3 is CASSQDRDSKETQYF. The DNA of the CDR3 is TGCGCCAGCAGCCAAGACAGGGACTCAAAAGAGACCCAGTACTTC.

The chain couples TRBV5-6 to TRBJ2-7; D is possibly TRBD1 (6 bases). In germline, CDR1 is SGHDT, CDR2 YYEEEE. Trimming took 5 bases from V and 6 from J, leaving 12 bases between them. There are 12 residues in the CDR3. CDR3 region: CASRSGTSEQYF. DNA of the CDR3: TGTGCCAGCAGATCCGGGACAAGCGAGCAGTACTTC.

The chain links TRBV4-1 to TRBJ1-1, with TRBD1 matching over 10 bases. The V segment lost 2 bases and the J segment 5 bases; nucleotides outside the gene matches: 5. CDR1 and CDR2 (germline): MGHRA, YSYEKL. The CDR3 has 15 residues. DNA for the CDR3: TGCGCCAGCAGCCAATGGGACAGGGGCGGAACTGAAGCTTTCTTT. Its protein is CASSQWDRGGTEAFF.

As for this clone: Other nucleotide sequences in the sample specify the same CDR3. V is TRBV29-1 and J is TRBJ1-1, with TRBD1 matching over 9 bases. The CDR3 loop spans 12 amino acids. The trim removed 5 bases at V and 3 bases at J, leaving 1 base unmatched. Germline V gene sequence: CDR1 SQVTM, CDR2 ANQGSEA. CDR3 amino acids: CSVRQGDTEAFF. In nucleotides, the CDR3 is TGCAGCGTTAGACAGGGGGACACTGAAGCTTTCTTT.

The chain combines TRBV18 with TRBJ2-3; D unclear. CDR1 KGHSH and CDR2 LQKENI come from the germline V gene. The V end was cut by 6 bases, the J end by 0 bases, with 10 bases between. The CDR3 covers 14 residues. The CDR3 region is CASSDSTSTDTQYF. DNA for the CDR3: TGTGCCAGCTCCGACTCAACGAGCACAGATACGCAGTATTTT.

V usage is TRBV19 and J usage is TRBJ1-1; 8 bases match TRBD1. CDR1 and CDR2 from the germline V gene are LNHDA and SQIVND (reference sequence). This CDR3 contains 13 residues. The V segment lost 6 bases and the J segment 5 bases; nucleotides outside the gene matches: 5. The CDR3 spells CASRQTGVTEAFF. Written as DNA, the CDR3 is TGTGCCAGTAGGCAGACAGGGGTGACTGAAGCTTTCTTT.

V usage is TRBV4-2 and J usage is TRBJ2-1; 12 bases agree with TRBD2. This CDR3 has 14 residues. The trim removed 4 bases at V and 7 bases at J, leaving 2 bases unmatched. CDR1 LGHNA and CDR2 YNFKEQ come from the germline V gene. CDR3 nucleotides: TGTGCCAGCAGCCGCGGACTAGCGGGAAATGAGCAGTTCTTC. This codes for CASSRGLAGNEQFF.

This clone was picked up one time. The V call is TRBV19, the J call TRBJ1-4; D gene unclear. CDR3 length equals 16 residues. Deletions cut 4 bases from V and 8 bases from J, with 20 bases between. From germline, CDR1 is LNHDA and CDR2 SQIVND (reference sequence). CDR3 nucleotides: TGTGCCAGTAGTACCGGCCCCTCTGTTGGAGGCGAAAAACTGTTTTTT. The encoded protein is CASSTGPSVGGEKLFF.

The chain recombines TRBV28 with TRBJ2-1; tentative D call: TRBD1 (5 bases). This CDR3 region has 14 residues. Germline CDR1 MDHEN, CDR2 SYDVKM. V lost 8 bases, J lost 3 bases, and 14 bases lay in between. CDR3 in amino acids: CASASTEYYNEQFF. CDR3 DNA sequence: TGTGCCAGCGCTTCGACAGAATACTACAATGAGCAGTTCTTC.

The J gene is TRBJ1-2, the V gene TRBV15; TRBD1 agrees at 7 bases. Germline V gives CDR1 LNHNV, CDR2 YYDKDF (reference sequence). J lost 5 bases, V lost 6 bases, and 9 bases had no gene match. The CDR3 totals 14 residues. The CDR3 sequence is CATRMTGLDYGYTF. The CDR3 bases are TGTGCCACCAGGATGACAGGGTTGGATTATGGCTACACCTTC.

The CDR3 sequence is CASSLRESEQFF. The CDR3 nucleotides are TGTGCCAGCAGCTTGCGGGAGAGTGAGCAGTTCTTC. The V gene is TRBV7-6, the J gene TRBJ2-1, with TRBD2 matching over 7 bases. The V gene end was trimmed by 3 bases and the J gene end by 9 bases; junction bases not matched to a gene: 2. CDR1 is SGHVS, CDR2 FNYEAQ, per germline. The CDR3 is 12 amino acids. The entire variable domain, with the rest obtained from reference TRBV7-6 and TRBJ2-1, is as follows: GAGVSQSPRYKVTKRGQDVALRCDPISGHVSLYWYRQALGQGPEFLTYFNYEAQQDKSGLPNDRFSAERPEGSISTLTIQRTEQRDSAMYRCASSLRESEQFFGPGTRLTVL.

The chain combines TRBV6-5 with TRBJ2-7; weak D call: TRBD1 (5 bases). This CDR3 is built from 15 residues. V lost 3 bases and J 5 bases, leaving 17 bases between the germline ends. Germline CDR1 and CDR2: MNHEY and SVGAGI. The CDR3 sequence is CASSYLPRAGNEQYF. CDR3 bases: TGTGCCAGCAGTTATCTCCCTCGGGCAGGGAACGAGCAGTACTTC.

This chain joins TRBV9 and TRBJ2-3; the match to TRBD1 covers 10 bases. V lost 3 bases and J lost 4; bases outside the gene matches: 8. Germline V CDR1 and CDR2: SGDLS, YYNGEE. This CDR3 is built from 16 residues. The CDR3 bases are TGTGCCAGCAGCGCCCGACAGGGGGCGATGGCAGATACGCAGTATTTT. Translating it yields CASSARQGAMADTQYF.